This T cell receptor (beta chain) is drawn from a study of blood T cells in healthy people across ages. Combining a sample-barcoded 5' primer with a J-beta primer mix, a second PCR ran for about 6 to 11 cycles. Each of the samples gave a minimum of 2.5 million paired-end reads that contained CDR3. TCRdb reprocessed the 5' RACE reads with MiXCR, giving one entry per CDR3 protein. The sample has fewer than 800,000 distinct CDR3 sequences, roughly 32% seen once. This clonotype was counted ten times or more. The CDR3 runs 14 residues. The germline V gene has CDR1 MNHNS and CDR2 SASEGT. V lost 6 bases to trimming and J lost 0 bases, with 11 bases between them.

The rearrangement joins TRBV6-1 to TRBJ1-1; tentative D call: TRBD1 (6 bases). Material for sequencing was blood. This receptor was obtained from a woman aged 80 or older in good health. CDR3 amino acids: CASRTGTLNTEAFF. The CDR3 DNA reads TGTGCCAGCAGGACAGGAACCCTGAACACTGAAGCTTTCTTT.